Reported below is one TCR beta chain. The antigen is undetermined. The source of the sample is a study of blood T cells in healthy people across ages. General study results and limits: Unknown CMV status may confound age-related changes in expanded clones.

With each sample, at least 5 micrograms of total RNA were extracted. The second PCR ran roughly 6 to 11 cycles with a sample-barcoded 5' primer and J-beta primers. TCRdb itself ran the 5' RACE reads through MiXCR, one entry per CDR3 protein. The sample records some 760,000 distinct CDR3 sequences, just under 25% being singletons. The CDR3 is 16 residues long. CDR1 and CDR2 from the germline V gene are DFQATT and SNEGSKA (reference sequence). The V gene end was trimmed by 3 bases and the J gene end by 2 bases; junction bases not matched to a gene: 12. These data were also reused for a study on T cells of mothers and their children. From that second work: With unrelated pairs as the comparison, related mother-child pairs had a slightly higher overlap that was not significant.

The source material was blood. This receptor was obtained from a boy younger than 18 in good health. The chain links TRBV20-1 to TRBJ2-7, with 8 bases matching TRBD2. This CDR3 is CSASPRERELPYEQYF. The CDR3 DNA sequence: TGCAGTGCTAGTCCCCGTGAGCGGGAGCTTCCCTACGAGCAGTACTTC.